These T cell receptor beta chains were read from a single sample in a study of blood T cell repertoires in COVID-19. Assay used: immunoSEQ multiplex PCR; TCRdb lists only in-frame clones, some missing. Among around 60,000 clones listed, more than 75% were seen once. Sequencing input: peripheral blood. These receptors came from a human donor in a cohort sampled during active COVID-19. CDR3s include the opening cysteine and the closing phenylalanine or tryptophan. Each record gives: V gene, J gene, D gene, clone size, CDR3 DNA, CDR3 protein. The D gene is left open where the match is weak. Expanded clones are given a class, and other clones once, few, many or no size at all.

TRBV30	TRBJ2-2	NA	NA	TGTGCCTGGGACTACGGGATTGCTGGCGGGGAGCTGTTTTTT	CAWDYGIAGGELFF
TRBV6-5	TRBJ1-6	NA	NA	TGTGCCAGCACGGGAAGGGTGACCTATAATTCACCCCTCCACTTT	CASTGRVTYNSPLHF
TRBV7-9	TRBJ1-1	NA	NA	TGTGCCAGCATACATGCCCAGGGGATGAACACTGAAGCTTTCTTT	CASIHAQGMNTEAFF
TRBV27	TRBJ2-2	NA	few	TGTGCCAGCAGTTTTCGGCGCGGGGTTGCCCCCGGGGAGCTGTTTTTT	CASSFRRGVAPGELFF
TRBV2	TRBJ2-7	TRBD2	NA	TGTGCCAGCAGAGCGACTAGCGGGGGCTCCTCCTACGAGCAGTACTTC	CASRATSGGSSYEQYF
TRBV7-6	TRBJ2-2	TRBD1	NA	TGTGCCAGCAGCTTCCGACAGGGGCCCACCGGGGAGCTGTTTTTT	CASSFRQGPTGELFF
TRBV5-8	TRBJ2-5	NA	NA	TGTGCCAGCAGCTTTTCAGGAGGGTGGCAAGAGACCCAGTACTTC	CASSFSGGWQETQYF
TRBV19	TRBJ1-1	NA	NA	TGTGCCAGTAGCACCGGCGGGGGAATGAACACTGAAGCTTTCTTT	CASSTGGGMNTEAFF
TRBV5-6	TRBJ1-1	NA	NA	TGTGCCAGCAGCTTCCTGCGCGAAGCTTTCTTT	CASSFLREAFF
TRBV7-2	TRBJ1-1	TRBD1	NA	TGTGCCAGCAGCTCGGACAGGCTGAACACTGAAGCTTTCTTT	CASSSDRLNTEAFF
TRBV19	TRBJ1-1	TRBD1	few	TGTGCCAGTAGTATAGCCGACACAGGGGGGGCCACTGAAGCTTTCTTT	CASSIADTGGATEAFF
TRBV11-2	TRBJ2-3	NA	NA	TGTGCCAGCAGCCCTTCTAGGGGGGGGTGGAGCACAGATACGCAGTATTTT	CASSPSRGGWSTDTQYF
TRBV28	TRBJ2-3	TRBD2	NA	TGTGCCAGCAGTCCTATAGCGGGAGGGACAGATACGCAGTATTTT	CASSPIAGGTDTQYF
TRBV3-1/TRBV3-2	TRBJ2-7	NA	NA	TGTGCCAGCAGTCGTCTAGCCGCGGCTCTTGAGCAGTACTTC	CASSRLAAALEQYF
TRBV7-9	TRBJ2-3	NA	NA	TGTGCCAGCAGCTTAGCGGGGGCGGGAGATACGCAGTATTTT	CASSLAGAGDTQYF
TRBV9	TRBJ2-2	NA	NA	TGTGCCAGCAGCGTAGGATGGGGGCTCGGGGAGCTGTTTTTT	CASSVGWGLGELFF
TRBV11-2	TRBJ1-2	TRBD1	once	TGTGCCAGCAGCTTCTCCGGGACAGGGGGAGGCAATGGCTACACCTTC	CASSFSGTGGGNGYTF
TRBV6-2/TRBV6-3	TRBJ2-7	NA	NA	TGTGCCAGCAGTGCACTGACATACGTCTACGAGCAGTACTTC	CASSALTYVYEQYF
TRBV6-5	TRBJ2-5	NA	NA	TGTGCCAGCAGTTATTCTCAGATGTCGGAGACCCAGTACTTC	CASSYSQMSETQYF
TRBV7-2	TRBJ2-1	TRBD2	once	TGTGCCAGCGGCATCTCCCGACTAGCCACCAATGAGCAGTTCTTC	CASGISRLATNEQFF
TRBV2	TRBJ2-1	TRBD2	NA	TGTGCCAGCAGCGCCGGGACTAGCGTTGAGCAGTTCTTC	CASSAGTSVEQFF
TRBV5-1	TRBJ1-1	NA	few	TGCGCCAGCAGCGACGCGGGGGGCACTGAAGCTTTCTTT	CASSDAGGTEAFF
TRBV3-1/TRBV3-2	TRBJ2-5	TRBD2	NA	TGTGCCAGCAGCCAGGGGACTAGCGGATCTCAAGAGACCCAGTACTTC	CASSQGTSGSQETQYF
TRBV15	TRBJ2-7	NA	NA	TGTGCCACCAGCAGAGAACCGACGGGGTCCTTTTACGAGCAGTACTTC	CATSREPTGSFYEQYF
TRBV5-4	TRBJ2-6	TRBD1	NA	TGTGCCAGCAGCTCGAACAGGGGGCAGGTCAACGTCCTGACTTTC	CASSSNRGQVNVLTF
TRBV12-3/TRBV12-4	TRBJ1-4	NA	NA	TGTGCCAGCAGTCCCCCCCCGACAGATCAACTGTTTTTT	CASSPPPTDQLFF
TRBV2	TRBJ1-5	TRBD1	NA	TGTGCCAGCAGTGTCCAACAGGGGGCTGGGAATCAGCCCCAGCATTTT	CASSVQQGAGNQPQHF
TRBV7-9	TRBJ2-5	TRBD2	once	TGTGCCAGCAGCTTGGGTCTAGCGGGGGGCCAAGAGACCCAGTACTTC	CASSLGLAGGQETQYF
TRBV7-9	TRBJ2-5	TRBD1	NA	TGTGCCAGCAGCTCAGGCCTCACGACAGGGAGTTTAGGGGAGACCCAGTACTTC	CASSSGLTTGSLGETQYF
TRBV5-1	TRBJ2-1	TRBD2	NA	TGCGCCAGCAGCTTAGTAGCGGGAGTCAATGAGCAGTTCTTC	CASSLVAGVNEQFF
TRBV4-1	TRBJ1-2	NA	NA	TGCGCCAGCAGCCCGACGACAGACTACTATGGCTACACCTTC	CASSPTTDYYGYTF
TRBV4-3	TRBJ1-1	NA	NA	TGCGCCAGCAGCCAAGATCCATTCGTGGGGGCCACTGAAGCTTTCTTT	CASSQDPFVGATEAFF
TRBV6-5	TRBJ2-7	TRBD2	NA	TGTGCCAGCGATCCTAGCGGGAGGGCAACCTACGAGCAGTACTTC	CASDPSGRATYEQYF
TRBV7-9	TRBJ1-3	TRBD1	NA	TGTGCCAGCAGCTTGACAGGGGCATGGAACACCATATATTTT	CASSLTGAWNTIYF
TRBV27	TRBJ2-6	NA	NA	TGTGCCATCGGGCGGGGTTCTGGGGCCAACGTCCTGACTTTC	CAIGRGSGANVLTF
TRBV12-3/TRBV12-4	TRBJ2-3	NA	NA	TGTGCCAGTCTGAAGGGGGATACGCAGTATTTT	CASLKGDTQYF
TRBV14	TRBJ1-2	NA	NA	TGTGCCAGCAGCCAAAGAACAGGAGACAGTCCCGGCGATGGCTACACCTTC	CASSQRTGDSPGDGYTF
TRBV27	TRBJ2-7	NA	NA	TGTGCCAGCAGTTTAGCGGGCATTACAACCTACGAGCAGTACTTC	CASSLAGITTYEQYF
TRBV4-3	TRBJ2-2	NA	NA	TGCGCCAGCAGCCAAGAGGGGTACCCGCTGGGGCCGAACACCGGGGAGCTGTTTTTT	CASSQEGYPLGPNTGELFF
TRBV4-3	TRBJ2-7	NA	NA	TGCGCCAGCAGCCAAGATTTGGCGGGCTCCTACGAGCAGTACTTC	CASSQDLAGSYEQYF
TRBV4-2	TRBJ1-5	NA	NA	TGTGCCAGCAGCCAAGTGGGGTCAGGGGACAATCAGCCCCAGCATTTT	CASSQVGSGDNQPQHF
TRBV9	TRBJ2-3	NA	NA	TGTGCCAGCAGCCGTGGGGGGGGCCAGCATACGCAGTATTTT	CASSRGGGQHTQYF
TRBV7-9	TRBJ1-3	NA	NA	TGTGCCAGCAGCTTAGGCACGGTCTCTGGAAACACCATATATTTT	CASSLGTVSGNTIYF
TRBV7-9	TRBJ2-7	TRBD1	NA	TGTGCCAGCAGCCCCGGGACAGGGGTTCGGTCCTACGAGCAGTACTTC	CASSPGTGVRSYEQYF
TRBV6-5	TRBJ1-5	NA	NA	TGTGCCAGCAGTAGGGGAAGACAGTTCAATCAGCCCCAGCATTTT	CASSRGRQFNQPQHF
TRBV15	TRBJ2-5	NA	once	TGTGCCACCAGCAGAGGGGCAGGTCCCTACCAAGAGACCCAGTACTTC	CATSRGAGPYQETQYF
TRBV7-9	TRBJ1-1	NA	NA	TGTGCCAGCAGCAATCCCGGGACATATGAAGCTTTCTTT	CASSNPGTYEAFF
TRBV6-5	TRBJ2-1	TRBD2	NA	TGTGCCAGCAGCCTAACTAGCGGCTACAATGAGCAGTTCTTC	CASSLTSGYNEQFF